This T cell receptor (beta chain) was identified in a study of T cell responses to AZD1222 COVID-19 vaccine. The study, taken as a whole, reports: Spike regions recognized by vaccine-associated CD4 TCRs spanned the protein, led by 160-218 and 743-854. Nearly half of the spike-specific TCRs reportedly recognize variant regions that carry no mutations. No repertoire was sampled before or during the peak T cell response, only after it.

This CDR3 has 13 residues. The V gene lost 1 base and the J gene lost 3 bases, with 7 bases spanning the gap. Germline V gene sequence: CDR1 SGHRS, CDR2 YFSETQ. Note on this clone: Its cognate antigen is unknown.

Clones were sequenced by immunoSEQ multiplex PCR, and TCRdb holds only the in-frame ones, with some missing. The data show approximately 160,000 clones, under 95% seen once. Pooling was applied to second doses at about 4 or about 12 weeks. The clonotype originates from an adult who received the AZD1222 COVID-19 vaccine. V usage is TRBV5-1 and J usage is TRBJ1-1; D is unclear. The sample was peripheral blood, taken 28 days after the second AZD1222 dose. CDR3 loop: CASSLSGDTEAFF. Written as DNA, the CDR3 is TGCGCCAGCAGCTTGAGCGGGGACACTGAAGCTTTCTTT.